This T cell receptor (beta chain) derives from a study of monozygotic twins with inflammatory bowel disease (dated by TCRdb to about 2019). With regard to the full study: In total, 30 or so monozygotic twin pairs made up the full study: 19 Danish pairs, all IBD-discordant, plus nine German pairs, of which four were IBD-concordant and five were IBD-discordant. The search for disease-associated traits relied mainly on comparing IBD patients with their genetically identical healthy co-twins within discordant pairs. Each individual had, on average, about 151 000 unique TCRalpha sequences and 181 000 unique TCRbeta sequences available for analysis. General findings and caveats noted by the study authors: Measured by the inverse Simpson index, TCRbeta repertoire diversity was lower in IBD patients than in their healthy co-twins. Distinction between different T cell subtypes could not be achieved in the analysis. No single strong signal or clonotype linked to IBD turned up in the results, so the idea that one exists was not supported. Repertoire similarity did not differ between concordant and discordant twins, which could be due to limited statistical power. IBD patients shared fewer clonotypes with other individuals than healthy twins did, most markedly in patients showing signs of disease activity. Because patients received different immunosuppressive treatments, the repertoires may have picked up extra background noise and variability between individuals.

From each donor, an approximately 2.5 ml peripheral blood sample was collected into PAXgene tubes and kept at -80 degrees C. Without T cell sorting, total RNA was isolated from whole blood using the PAXgene blood miRNA kit on an automated QIAcube. Peripheral blood from monozygotic twin pairs, either concordant or discordant for inflammatory bowel disease, underwent deep TCRalpha and TCRbeta repertoire profiling that used unique molecular barcoding. Smoking habits were recorded for all twin pairs, with individuals classified as current, former or never smokers. Libraries were built with 5' RACE. For each TCR library, approximately 3.5 ug of total RNA was used. For each sample, cDNA was synthesized in eight separate reactions using SMARTScribe reverse transcriptase. Unique molecular identifiers containing a 6-nucleotide sample barcode were introduced through template switching during cDNA synthesis. TCRalpha and TCRbeta cDNA was amplified in two nested PCRs of roughly 16 and 10 cycles, and bead purification was carried out after each PCR. Before amplification, the cDNA was treated with uracil DNA-glycosylase and purified using the QIAquick PCR purification kit. In the second PCR, Illumina TruSeq-compatible adapters and sample-specific barcodes were added. TapeStation and Qubit were used to check library quality and concentration, and around 5.3 ng of each library was pooled. The pooled libraries were sequenced with 2 x 100 bp reads and custom sequencing primers on an Illumina HiSeq2500 single-index Rapid Run. The paper's data handling went like this. PCR and sequencing errors were corrected by UMI-based consensus assembly using MiGEC version 1.2.6. MiXCR version 2.1.1 was used to carry out V(D)J alignment, clonotype assembly and CDR3 extraction. Gene usage, clonotype sharing and MAIT/NKT TCR abundance were normalised by analysing the top 1000, 10 000 and 20 000 clonotypes per sample. After downsampling to 27 000 UMIs, diversity was calculated as the inverse Simpson index using the vegan R package. Paired Mann-Whitney U tests were applied to discordant twin pairs, and Benjamini-Hochberg correction was used for multiple testing. The reads were reprocessed in TCRdb, with one entry per CDR3 protein sequence and no accompanying DNA. TCRdb, not the original authors, processed these V and J calls. The sample table records 150,000 to 200,000 distinct CDR3 sequences. Jointly, the top ten make up 2.4% of the sample.

The CDR3 goes from the cysteine to the phenylalanine over 12 residues. No DNA was logged. The germline V gene sets CDR1 to ENHRY and CDR2 to SYGVKD. Regarding this clonotype: Its antigen remains undetermined.

The sample comprised blood. This receptor chain uses TRBV10-3 and TRBJ2-1; no DNA is available, so the TRBD1 call from TCRdb remains unchecked. The source of this sequence is a human donor with ulcerative colitis or Crohn's disease, or a healthy co-twin of an affected twin (not recorded which). CDR3 protein: CAIGTGGNEQFF.